This TCR beta chain was sequenced during a study of blood T cell repertoires in COVID-19. Per the original data handling: Reference gene primer amplification gave nucleated cell count estimates. The table came from immunoSEQ multiplex PCR; TCRdb's copy has only in-frame clones and leaves some out. The DNA gave D and trimming, while V, J and clone size come from that table. Of fewer than 300,000 clones listed, 65% to 90% are singletons. Per germline, CDR1 MDHEN and CDR2 SYDVKM. J gave up 1 base and V 4 bases, and 13 bases lay outside the gene matches. This CDR3 has 17 amino acids. Sequenced material: peripheral blood. The chain combines TRBV28 with TRBJ2-7, with 7 positions matching TRBD2. This receptor was identified in a human donor in a cohort sampled during active COVID-19. CDR3 loop: CASSSAYWRELSYEQYF. The CDR3 bases are TGTGCCAGCAGTTCCGCTTATTGGCGGGAGTTGTCCTACGAGCAGTACTTC.